The 21 T cell receptor beta chains given below trace back to one sample, sequenced in a study of T cell responses to AZD1222 COVID-19 vaccine. TCRdb's table, derived via immunoSEQ multiplex PCR, lists solely in-frame clones and lacks some. The data show more than 95,000 clones, 90% to 95% seen once. Sequences were derived from peripheral blood, sampled on day 0 of AZD1222 vaccination. These TCRs come from an adult in good health.

This clone was detected only once. The V and J genes are TRBV5-4 and TRBJ1-1; D is possibly TRBD1 (6 bases). V lost 1 base and J lost 1, with 11 bases in between. The CDR3 is 15 residues long. CDR1 is SGHNT, CDR2 YYREEE, per germline (reference sequence). CDR3 in DNA: TGTGCCAGCAGCTTGTCCCCAGGGGCGAACACTGAAGCTTTCTTT. Amino acids: CASSLSPGANTEAFF.

The V and J genes are TRBV5-4 and TRBJ2-3; D is possibly TRBD1 or TRBD2 (5 bases each). The CDR3 spans 14 residues. V lost 4 bases to trimming and J lost 0 bases, with 9 bases between them. Germline V gene data show CDR1 as SGHNT and CDR2 as YYREEE (reference sequence). CDR3 sequence (DNA): TGTGCCAGCAGCCGTTGGGACAGCACAGATACGCAGTATTTT. Its protein product is CASSRWDSTDTQYF.

The CDR3: CASSDRQGTSTDTQYF. The CDR3 nucleotides read TGCGCCAGCAGTGATAGGCAGGGTACTAGCACAGATACGCAGTATTTT. The J gene is TRBJ2-3, the V gene TRBV10-1; possibly TRBD1 for D (5 bases). Trimming stripped 3 bases from V and 0 bases from J, with 13 bases between. CDR3 length: 16 residues. Germline V gives CDR1 WNHNN, CDR2 SYGVQD (reference sequence).

The CDR3 sequence: CASGETSYYEQYF. CDR3 sequence (DNA): TGTGCCAGTGGAGAGACTAGTTACTACGAGCAGTACTTC. J is TRBJ2-7 and V is TRBV2, with a weak D call TRBD2 (6 bases). Germline loops: CDR1 SNHLY, CDR2 FYNNEI. The CDR3 is 13 residues long. Trimming pared 9 bases from V and 3 bases from J, leaving 15 bases between.

In its sample, this clone was seen a few times. J is TRBJ2-7 and V is TRBV6-5, with D perhaps being TRBD1 or TRBD2 (5 bases each). Germline lookup yields CDR1 MNHEY and CDR2 SVGAGI. The CDR3 totals 13 residues. Trimming took 6 bases from V and 7 from J, leaving 16 bases between them. The CDR3 here is CASRLDPGTEQYF. In DNA, the CDR3 is TGTGCCAGCAGACTTGATCCAGGGACGGAGCAGTACTTC.

Only one count was recorded for this clone. This sequence joins TRBV6-2 or TRBV6-3 and TRBJ1-1; D is possibly TRBD1 (6 bases). Per the germline V gene, CDR1 is MNHEY and CDR2 is SVGEGT. V lost 5 bases and J lost 5, with 15 bases in between. The CDR3 spans 14 residues. The CDR3 sequence is CASSRGARVTEAFF. Written as DNA, the CDR3 is TGTGCCAGCAGTCGGGGGGCTCGGGTAACTGAAGCTTTCTTT.

CDR3 protein: CASSPGNNEQFF. CDR3 in DNA: TGTGCCAGCAGCCCCGGTAACAATGAGCAGTTCTTC. The chain recombines TRBV7-8 with TRBJ2-1, with no clear D. From germline, CDR1 is SGHVS and CDR2 FQNEAQ. The CDR3 runs to 12 residues. Trimming shortened V by 5 bases and J by 5 bases, and 7 bases separated the two germline ends.

The CDR3 nucleotides read TGTGCCAGCAGTCTTGGGGGGGCGAAGGAGACCCAGTACTTC. It is translated as CASSLGGAKETQYF. V usage is TRBV28 and J usage is TRBJ2-5; tentatively, D is TRBD2 (7 bases). V lost 5 bases and J 5 bases, leaving 15 bases between the germline ends. The CDR3 sequence is 14 residues long. CDR1 is MDHEN, CDR2 SYDVKM, per germline.

The V and J genes are TRBV6-5 and TRBJ2-7; the D is unclear. CDR3 length equals 11 residues. V was cut by 10 bases and J by 2 bases, with 9 bases left in between. Germline CDR1 is MNHEY and CDR2 is SVGAGI. The CDR3 protein is CAIDKAYEQYF. CDR3 in DNA: TGTGCCATCGACAAGGCCTACGAGCAGTACTTC.

The chain employs TRBV28 and TRBJ2-1, with TRBD1 as a possible D gene (6 bases). Germline V CDR1 and CDR2: MDHEN, SYDVKM. V dropped 6 bases and J dropped 4 bases, with 10 bases sitting between them. The CDR3 has 13 residues. The DNA of the CDR3 is TGTGCCAGCAGACACAGGGATTACAATGAGCAGTTCTTC. Translation gives CASRHRDYNEQFF. The whole variable domain, filled in from reference TRBV28 and TRBJ2-1, reads DVKVTQSSRYLVKRTGEKVFLECVQDMDHENMFWYRQDPGLGLRLIYFSYDVKMKEKGDIPEGYSVSREKKERFSLILESASTNQTSMYLCASRHRDYNEQFFGPGTRLTVL.

The chain has TRBV5-1 and TRBJ1-2; weak D call: TRBD1 (6 bases). CDR1 and CDR2 from the germline V gene are SGHRS and YFSETQ. The V gene lost 4 bases and the J gene lost 8 bases, with 12 bases spanning the gap. The CDR3 covers 12 residues. The CDR3 sequence: CASSARGGGYTF. The CDR3 DNA sequence: TGCGCCAGCAGCGCCAGGGGCGGCGGCTACACCTTC.

The rearrangement uses TRBV2 and TRBJ1-5; D gene uncertain. This CDR3 spans 14 amino acids. Germline CDR1 and CDR2: SNHLY and FYNNEI. With 5 bases removed from V and 0 bases from J, the gap between germline ends came to 8 bases. CDR3 in amino acids: CASSSDYSNQPQHF. In nucleotides, the CDR3 is TGTGCCAGCAGTTCGGATTATAGCAATCAGCCCCAGCATTTT.

The chain couples TRBV5-1 to TRBJ2-1, with D tentatively TRBD2 (6 bases). Trimming removed 2 bases at V and 0 bases at J, with 9 bases between. Germline V gene lookup returns CDR1 SGHRS and CDR2 YFSETQ. The CDR3 is made up of 15 amino acids. CDR3 protein: CASSFSGLSYNEQFF. For the CDR3, the DNA is TGCGCCAGCAGCTTTAGCGGCCTCTCCTACAATGAGCAGTTCTTC. Supplemented by reference TRBV5-1 and TRBJ2-1, the full variable domain reads KAGVTQTPRYLIKTRGQQVTLSCSPISGHRSVSWYQQTPGQGLQFLFEYFSETQRNKGNFPGRFSGRQFSNSRSEMNVSTLELGDSALYLCASSFSGLSYNEQFFGPGTRLTVL.

The chain links TRBV29-1 to TRBJ1-2, with D perhaps matching TRBD1 (6 bases). This CDR3 is 12 amino acids long. Trimming removed 4 bases from V and 8 bases from J, with 14 bases in between. Germline assignment: CDR1 SQVTM and CDR2 ANQGSEA. The CDR3 loop is CSVVWGLGGYTF. The CDR3 region has the DNA TGCAGCGTTGTTTGGGGGCTTGGCGGCTACACCTTC.

This chain uses TRBV11-3 with TRBJ2-3, with 9 bases lining up with TRBD1. CDR3 size: 14 residues. Unmatched junction bases numbered 2, after V lost 5 bases and J lost 2 bases. Germline-derived CDR1 and CDR2 are SGHNT and YENEEA. CDR3 region: CASSRDRATDTQYF. The DNA of the CDR3 is TGTGCCAGCAGCCGGGACAGGGCCACAGATACGCAGTATTTT.

The chain is built from TRBV11-2 and TRBJ1-5; the D is unclear. CDR3 length: 14 residues. Germline CDR1 is SGHAT and CDR2 is FQNNGV. The V end was cut by 2 bases, the J end by 8 bases, with 13 bases between. CDR3 bases: TGTGCCAGCAGCTTAATGGGAGTCGGAGAGCCCCAGCATTTT. This sequence encodes CASSLMGVGEPQHF. Full variable domain (rest looked up from reference TRBV11-2 and TRBJ1-5): EAGVAQSPRYKIIEKRQSVAFWCNPISGHATLYWYQQILGQGPKLLIQFQNNGVVDDSQLPKDRFSAERLKGVDSTLKIQPAKLEDSAVYLCASSLMGVGEPQHFGDGTRLSIL.

This chain uses TRBV11-2 with TRBJ1-3; maybe TRBD1 (6 bases). CDR3 length equals 13 residues. The V gene lost 5 bases and the J gene lost 13 bases, with 18 bases spanning the gap. Germline V gives CDR1 SGHAT, CDR2 FQNNGV. As DNA, the CDR3 is TGTGCCAGCAGCCTTCCGACAGGCCCCTTTATATATTTT. This codes for CASSLPTGPFIYF.

The chain carries TRBV27 and TRBJ1-4, with 8 bases fitting TRBD1. Germline V CDR1 and CDR2: MNHEY, SMNVEV (reference sequence). After removal of 5 bases from V and 7 bases from J, the junction contained 9 bases not matched to a gene. The CDR3 totals 15 residues. CDR3 region: CASSPWTGRAEKLFF. CDR3 in DNA: TGTGCCAGCAGTCCATGGACAGGGAGGGCTGAAAAACTGTTTTTT.

The rearrangement uses TRBV7-9 and TRBJ1-4; 9 bases match TRBD1. The CDR3 consists of 16 residues. The V and J ends lost 4 bases and 5 bases, in that order; junction bases with no gene match: 8. The germline CDR1 and CDR2 sequences are SEHNR and FQNEAQ (reference sequence). CDR3 amino acids: CASSWENRGRNEKLFF. CDR3 nucleotide sequence: TGTGCCAGCAGCTGGGAGAACAGGGGGCGCAATGAAAAACTGTTTTTT.

The chain recombines TRBV10-3 with TRBJ2-1; 13 nucleotides line up with TRBD2. Trimming removed 8 bases from V and 5 bases from J; junction bases left unmatched: 0. Germline-derived CDR1 and CDR2 are ENHRY and SYGVKD. This CDR3 comprises 13 residues. The CDR3 here is CAIGTSGNNEQFF. In nucleotides, the CDR3 is TGTGCCATCGGGACTAGCGGGAACAATGAGCAGTTCTTC.

J is TRBJ2-5 and V is TRBV5-1; 11 positions match TRBD2. Per the germline V gene, CDR1 is SGHRS and CDR2 is YFSETQ. This CDR3 has 16 residues. Trimming at V came to 3 bases and at J to 3 bases, leaving 7 bases not matched to a gene. CDR3 loop: CASSSPGTSGKETQYF. The CDR3 DNA is TGCGCCAGCAGCTCCCCCGGGACTAGCGGCAAAGAGACCCAGTACTTC.